These 14 T cell receptor beta chains came from one sample sequenced in a study of cytomegalovirus exposure and HLA in healthy donors (dated by TCRdb to 2015 to 2018). The method behind the library was the immunoSEQ multiplex PCR assay. For the multiplex PCR, a mixture combining 60 forward primers for TCR Vbeta segments and 13 reverse primers for TCR Jbeta segments was used. Drawn from immuneACCESS, this table holds only the in-frame rearrangements with V and J called that TCRdb kept. Clones are partly lost; checked studies trace under half to an unresolved V gene and leave the rest unexplained. The table for this sample lists about 160,000 clones; roughly 71% of them were counted only once. The biggest ten clones account for almost 3% of the sample. The sample taken for sequencing was PBMCs. Receptor source: a woman aged 50 to 65 in good health and CMV-seropositive.

This sequence joins TRBV18 and TRBJ2-1; D possibly corresponds to TRBD1 (6 bases). Trimming removed 0 bases from V and 5 bases from J, with 14 bases in between. Germline CDR1 is KGHSH and CDR2 is LQKENI. This CDR3 region has 16 residues. CDR3 DNA: TGTGCCAGCTCACCACCGACAGGAAACCAAAACAATGAGCAGTTCTTC. Translating it yields CASSPPTGNQNNEQFF.

The table lists this clone with a count of one. The chain joins TRBV5-5 to TRBJ1-2; weak D call: TRBD1 (6 bases). Trimming pared 4 bases from V and 9 bases from J, leaving 13 bases between. The germline V gene encodes CDR1 SGHKS and CDR2 YYEKEE (reference sequence). The CDR3 is made up of 12 amino acids. CDR3: CASSQTQGRYTF. CDR3 nucleotides: TGTGCCAGCAGCCAAACACAGGGACGCTACACCTTC.

Only one count was recorded for this clone. The chain recombines TRBV2 with TRBJ1-2, with D possibly matching TRBD1 (6 bases). The CDR3 spans 14 residues. With 7 bases removed from V and 6 bases from J, the gap between germline ends came to 18 bases. Germline-derived CDR1 and CDR2 are SNHLY and FYNNEI. In DNA form, the CDR3 reads TGTGCCAGCACTATCTCAGGGGAGATAAATGGCTACACCTTC. This codes for CASTISGEINGYTF.

The rearrangement joins TRBV7-2 to TRBJ1-3; D might be TRBD1 (6 bases). The CDR3 sequence is 15 residues long. Trimming took 5 bases from V and 2 from J, leaving 13 bases between them. CDR1 SGHTA and CDR2 FQGNSA come from the germline V gene. Written as DNA, the CDR3 is TGTGCCAGCAGCCTAGTACCAGGGGCTGGAAACACCATATATTTT. Amino acid sequence: CASSLVPGAGNTIYF.

The chain uses TRBV6-1 and TRBJ1-2; D perhaps matches TRBD1 (5 bases). The CDR3 is 15 residues long. Germline V gene sequence: CDR1 MNHNS, CDR2 SASEGT. Trimming took 4 bases from V and 2 from J, leaving 14 bases between them. In DNA, the CDR3 is TGTGCCAGCAGTGTTGGCCCAGCAGGGAACTATGGCTACACCTTC. Protein product: CASSVGPAGNYGYTF.

This clone was seen once. CDR3 DNA: TGTGCCAGCTCACCACCGGTTGGGGAGCGGAGCCCCTCTGGGGCCAACGTCCTGACTTTC. Translation: CASSPPVGERSPSGANVLTF. The gene calls are TRBV18 and TRBJ2-6; TRBD2 might be the D (5 bases). The germline V gene encodes CDR1 KGHSH and CDR2 LQKENI. CDR3 size: 20 residues. V lost 0 bases and J lost 0, with 18 bases in between. The full variable domain, rest sourced from reference TRBV18 and TRBJ2-6, is NAGVMQNPRHLVRRRGQEARLRCSPMKGHSHVYWYRQLPEEGLKFMVYLQKENIIDESGMPKERFSAEFPKEGPSILRIQQVVRGDSAAYFCASSPPVGERSPSGANVLTFGAGSRLTVL.

This clone was found a few times. This chain uses TRBV5-1 with TRBJ1-6; perhaps TRBD1 as D (5 bases). Germline CDR1 and CDR2: SGHRS and YFSETQ. Trimming took 0 bases from V and 7 from J, leaving 11 bases between them. This CDR3 comprises 15 residues. The CDR3 bases are TGCGCCAGCAGCTTGGGGGGGGTTACCAATTCACCCCTCCACTTT. Protein sequence: CASSLGGVTNSPLHF.

The rearrangement links TRBV7-8 to TRBJ1-6; D gene ambiguous. Germline V gives CDR1 SGHVS, CDR2 FQNEAQ. Trimming stripped 3 bases from V and 13 bases from J, with 13 bases between. This CDR3 is 13 amino acids long. The CDR3 region is CASSFGKGGPLHF. The CDR3 DNA sequence: TGTGCCAGCAGCTTTGGAAAGGGAGGCCCCCTCCACTTT.

The chain carries TRBV2 and TRBJ2-7, with D possibly matching TRBD1 (6 bases). The germline CDR1 and CDR2 sequences are SNHLY and FYNNEI. V gave up 5 bases and J gave up 3 bases, with 14 bases separating them. This CDR3 comprises 14 residues. The CDR3 bases are TGTGCCAGCAGTAGAACAGGGTGGGGCTACGAGCAGTACTTC. Translating it yields CASSRTGWGYEQYF.

This chain joins TRBV9 and TRBJ2-5; perhaps TRBD1 as D (6 bases). Trimming took off 4 bases at V and 5 bases at J, with 18 bases between the two ends. The V gene's germline CDR1 is SGDLS and CDR2 YYNGEE. This CDR3 contains 15 residues. CDR3 in DNA: TGTGCCAGCAGCCTCTTTGGGGGCCTTCCGGAGACCCAGTACTTC. This gives the protein CASSLFGGLPETQYF.

This clone was found a few times. V and J are TRBV5-6 and TRBJ1-2, with 9 bases aligning to TRBD1. V lost 3 bases, J lost 5 bases, and 5 bases stayed unmatched. The germline V gene has CDR1 SGHDT and CDR2 YYEEEE. This CDR3 is 14 amino acids long. CDR3 residues: CASSYGTGIYGYTF. Here the CDR3 DNA reads TGTGCCAGCAGCTACGGGACAGGGATATATGGCTACACCTTC.

To note about this clone: One end of the junction varies from germline; a read error may be responsible. This rearrangement joins TRBV2 to TRBJ1-6; unclear D gene. Germline V lookup: CDR1 SNHLY, CDR2 FYNNEI. The CDR3 is 12 residues long. As DNA, the CDR3 is TGTGCCAGCAGTTCAGATAACTCACCCCTCCACTTT. Protein product: CASSSDNSPLHF. Combining the CDR3 with reference TRBV2 and TRBJ1-6 gives the whole variable domain EPEVTQTPSHQVTQMGQEVILRCVPISNHLYFYWYRQILGQKVEFLVSFYNNEISEKSEIFDDQFSVERPDGSNFTLKIRSTKLEDSAMYFCASSSDNSPLHFGNGTRLTVT.

In this sample, this clone turned up a few times. The chain is built from TRBV2 and TRBJ1-2; TRBD1 is a possible D gene (5 bases). CDR1 and CDR2 from the germline V gene are SNHLY and FYNNEI. V lost 6 bases and J lost 2, with 13 bases in between. This CDR3 is 14 amino acids long. CDR3: CASSQGDLNYGYTF. Here the CDR3 DNA reads TGTGCCAGCAGCCAAGGGGATCTCAACTATGGCTACACCTTC.

This sequence joins TRBV10-3 and TRBJ2-5; 10 bases agree with TRBD2. CDR1 is ENHRY, CDR2 SYGVKD, per germline. The CDR3 is 16 residues long. Trimming cost V 0 bases and J 5 bases; bases outside gene matches: 6. Here the CDR3 DNA reads TGTGCCATCAGTGAGTCGCCGGGACTAGCGATGGAGACCCAGTACTTC. Translating gives CAISESPGLAMETQYF.